These 2 T cell receptor beta chains were sequenced from one sample in a study of blood T cell repertoires in COVID-19. TCRdb's copy holds only in-frame clones and misses some; the assay was immunoSEQ multiplex PCR. The table records 67,000 or so clones, roughly four fifths of them present only once. The sequenced material came from peripheral blood. Receptors originate from a woman between 65 and 79 years old with acute or convalescent COVID-19.

The table lists this clone with a count of one. The rearrangement links TRBV7-2 to TRBJ2-7, with TRBD2 matching 9 bases. The CDR3 extends over 16 amino acids. Germline V CDR1 and CDR2: SGHTA, FQGNSA. Losses at the gene ends were 5 bases for V and 3 bases for J; bases not matched to a gene: 11. CDR3 bases: TGTGCCAGCAGCCCCGACGCGGCTAGCGGGAACTACGAGCAGTACTTC. Its translation is CASSPDAASGNYEQYF.

The chain combines TRBV11-2 with TRBJ2-2; possibly TRBD2 for D (6 bases). The CDR3 covers 16 residues. Germline V gene lookup returns CDR1 SGHAT and CDR2 FQNNGV. With 1 base removed from V and 4 bases from J, the gap between germline ends came to 13 bases. The CDR3 spells CASSLGGGRGTGELFF. DNA for the CDR3: TGTGCCAGCAGCTTAGGCGGCGGGCGGGGCACCGGGGAGCTGTTTTTT.